This TCR beta chain was captured in a study of breast tumors, draining lymph nodes, adjacent tissues. Study results and limitations: Most tumor T cells seemingly derive from lymph node, then expand in tumor. Tumors had less TCR diversity than lymph nodes, more than nontumor tissue.

J gave up 5 bases and V 1 base, and 5 bases lay outside the gene matches. The CDR3 is made up of 17 amino acids. Germline loops: CDR1 LGHDT, CDR2 YNNKEL (reference sequence). Samples came from axillary lymph nodes draining the breast cancer. A single record per CDR3 protein comes from TCRdb applying MiXCR to the multiplex PCR reads. Of some 150,000 distinct CDR3 sequences detected, approximately 20% appear once; the ten largest clones hold roughly 2.6%. This clonotype has ten or more counts. Its antigen is not identified. The sequence was collected from a female donor with breast cancer. Some clones in this sample may be carry-over from other donors' samples. This rearrangement joins TRBV3-1 to TRBJ2-2, with TRBD2 identical over 12 bases. The sequenced material came from axillary lymph node tissue. The CDR3 DNA reads as TGTGCCAGCAGCCAAGGACTAGCGGGAGTTTGGACCGGGGAGCTGTTTTTT. Translated, it gives CASSQGLAGVWTGELFF.